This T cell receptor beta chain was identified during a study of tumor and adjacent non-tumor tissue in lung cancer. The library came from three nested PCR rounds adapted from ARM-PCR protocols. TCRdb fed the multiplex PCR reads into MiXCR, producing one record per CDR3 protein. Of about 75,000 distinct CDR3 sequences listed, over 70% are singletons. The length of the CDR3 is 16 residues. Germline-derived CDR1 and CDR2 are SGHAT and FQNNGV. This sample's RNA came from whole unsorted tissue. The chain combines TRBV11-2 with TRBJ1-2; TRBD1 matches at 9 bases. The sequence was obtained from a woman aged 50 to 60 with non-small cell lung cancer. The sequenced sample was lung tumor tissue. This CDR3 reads CISSLETGGRGYGYTF. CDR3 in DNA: TGTATAAGCAGCTTAGAAACAGGGGGCCGAGGATATGGCTACACCTTC.